These T cell receptor beta chains were read from a single sample in a study of response to subunit inactivated influenza vaccine. TCRdb independently ran MiXCR on the RT-PCR reads; one entry per CDR3 protein. Here the sample spans about 500,000 distinct CDR3 sequences, 16% being singletons. Sequenced material: CD4+ T cells sorted from PBMCs, taken around 25 months after vaccination. The receptors come from a man in his fifties or sixties who received an inactivated influenza vaccine. Each CDR3 is given with its conserved first and last residue. A D gene is named only where the DNA matches it firmly. Size is stated for part of the rows, as once, few or many counts, or as a class when the clone is expanded.

j_gene: TRBJ1-1
v_gene: TRBV29-1
d_gene: NA
abundance: many
CDR3aa: CSVDRGVNTEAFF
CDR3nt: TGCAGCGTTGATCGGGGTGTGAACACTGAAGCTTTCTTT

j_gene: TRBJ2-6
v_gene: TRBV20-1
d_gene: TRBD1
abundance: NA
CDR3aa: CSATPRDRGFSGANVLTF
CDR3nt: TGCAGTGCTACCCCCCGGGACAGGGGTTTCTCTGGGGCCAACGTCCTGACTTTC

j_gene: TRBJ2-7
v_gene: TRBV11-2
d_gene: TRBD1
abundance: few
CDR3aa: CASSLATGASFYEQYF
CDR3nt: TGTGCCAGCAGCTTAGCCACAGGGGCCTCTTTCTACGAGCAGTACTTC

j_gene: TRBJ2-4
v_gene: TRBV7-2
d_gene: TRBD2
abundance: NA
CDR3aa: CASSLGPSGRFGSKNIQYF
CDR3nt: TGTGCCAGCAGCTTAGGGCCTAGCGGGAGATTCGGGTCCAAAAACATTCAGTACTTC

j_gene: TRBJ2-5
v_gene: TRBV20-1
d_gene: NA
abundance: few
CDR3aa: CSARFGKETQYF
CDR3nt: TGCAGTGCTAGGTTCGGTAAAGAGACCCAGTACTTC

j_gene: TRBJ2-7
v_gene: TRBV15
d_gene: NA
abundance: many
CDR3aa: CATSRDFYEQYF
CDR3nt: TGTGCCACCAGCAGAGATTTTTACGAGCAGTACTTC

j_gene: TRBJ1-6
v_gene: TRBV5-1
d_gene: NA
abundance: few
CDR3aa: CASSWGSDSNSPLHF
CDR3nt: TGCGCCAGCAGCTGGGGGTCCGATTCAAATTCACCCCTCCACTTT

j_gene: TRBJ2-3
v_gene: TRBV7-8
d_gene: TRBD2
abundance: once
CDR3aa: CASSLGTSGLTDTQYF
CDR3nt: TGTGCCAGCAGCTTAGGGACTAGCGGTCTCACAGATACGCAGTATTTT

j_gene: TRBJ2-5
v_gene: TRBV4-2
d_gene: NA
abundance: many
CDR3aa: CASSQEVGRETQYF
CDR3nt: TGTGCCAGCAGCCAAGAAGTGGGACGGGAGACCCAGTACTTC

j_gene: TRBJ1-5
v_gene: TRBV5-5
d_gene: TRBD1
abundance: NA
CDR3aa: CASSLRGTGVDQPQHF
CDR3nt: TGTGCCAGCAGCTTGAGAGGCACAGGGGTGGATCAGCCCCAGCATTTT

j_gene: TRBJ2-3
v_gene: TRBV4-1
d_gene: NA
abundance: NA
CDR3aa: CASSQDPAGAKADTQYF
CDR3nt: TGCGCCAGCAGCCAAGATCCAGCAGGGGCCAAGGCAGATACGCAGTATTTT

j_gene: TRBJ2-5
v_gene: TRBV30
d_gene: TRBD2
abundance: few
CDR3aa: CAWSARGGGTEETQYF
CDR3nt: TGTGCCTGGAGTGCCCGTGGCGGGGGGACCGAAGAGACCCAGTACTTC

j_gene: TRBJ2-2
v_gene: TRBV6-1
d_gene: TRBD1
abundance: few
CDR3aa: CASSVRDRGWTGELFF
CDR3nt: TGTGCCAGCAGTGTCCGGGACAGGGGGTGGACCGGGGAGCTGTTTTTT

j_gene: TRBJ2-7
v_gene: TRBV5-5
d_gene: TRBD1
abundance: NA
CDR3aa: CASSLDATGVYEQYF
CDR3nt: TGTGCCAGCAGCTTGGACGCGACAGGGGTATACGAGCAGTACTTC

j_gene: TRBJ2-1
v_gene: TRBV7-2
d_gene: NA
abundance: NA
CDR3aa: CASRASTNRNEQFF
CDR3nt: TGTGCCAGCAGGGCGTCAACCAATAGGAATGAGCAGTTCTTC

j_gene: TRBJ2-5
v_gene: TRBV6-8
d_gene: TRBD2
abundance: NA
CDR3aa: CASSYSPSGGGKETQYF
CDR3nt: TGTGCCAGCAGTTACTCGCCTAGCGGGGGTGGAAAAGAGACCCAGTACTTC

j_gene: TRBJ1-4
v_gene: TRBV6-6
d_gene: NA
abundance: few
CDR3aa: CASSNEAKLFF
CDR3nt: TGTGCCAGCAGCAACGAGGCTAAACTGTTTTTT

j_gene: TRBJ1-5
v_gene: TRBV18
d_gene: TRBD1
abundance: NA
CDR3aa: CASSPTGGKNQPQHF
CDR3nt: TGTGCCAGCTCACCCACAGGGGGCAAGAATCAGCCCCAGCATTTT

j_gene: TRBJ1-1
v_gene: TRBV30
d_gene: NA
abundance: few
CDR3aa: CAWSVSSIAEAFF
CDR3nt: TGTGCCTGGAGTGTATCGAGTATTGCGGAAGCTTTCTTT

j_gene: TRBJ2-3
v_gene: TRBV5-5
d_gene: NA
abundance: NA
CDR3aa: CASSLSRHRGADTQYF
CDR3nt: TGTGCCAGCAGCCTCTCCCGGCATCGCGGGGCAGATACGCAGTATTTT

j_gene: TRBJ1-5
v_gene: TRBV7-2
d_gene: NA
abundance: few
CDR3aa: CASSLGGARSQPQHF
CDR3nt: TGTGCCAGCAGCTTAGGGGGGGCTCGGAGTCAGCCCCAGCATTTT

j_gene: TRBJ2-2
v_gene: TRBV7-2
d_gene: TRBD1
abundance: few
CDR3aa: CASSLWGQTGELFF
CDR3nt: TGTGCCAGCAGCTTATGGGGACAGACCGGGGAGCTGTTTTTT

j_gene: TRBJ2-2
v_gene: TRBV12-3/TRBV12-4
d_gene: NA
abundance: NA
CDR3aa: CASSQGTLGGELFF
CDR3nt: TGTGCCAGCAGTCAAGGGACCCTCGGCGGGGAGCTGTTTTTT

j_gene: TRBJ1-3
v_gene: TRBV4-3
d_gene: NA
abundance: NA
CDR3aa: CASSQDSWTGNTIYF
CDR3nt: TGCGCCAGCAGCCAAGACAGCTGGACTGGAAACACCATATATTTT

j_gene: TRBJ2-2
v_gene: TRBV5-1
d_gene: NA
abundance: few
CDR3aa: CASSSDININTGELFF
CDR3nt: TGCGCCAGCAGCTCGGACATAAACATTAACACCGGGGAGCTGTTTTTT

j_gene: TRBJ2-7
v_gene: TRBV9
d_gene: NA
abundance: few
CDR3aa: CASSVAPRDEQYF
CDR3nt: TGTGCCAGCAGCGTAGCTCCGAGGGACGAGCAGTACTTC

j_gene: TRBJ2-3
v_gene: TRBV7-2
d_gene: NA
abundance: NA
CDR3aa: CASSFDFSTDTQYF
CDR3nt: TGTGCCAGCAGCTTCGACTTCAGCACAGATACGCAGTATTTT

j_gene: TRBJ2-3
v_gene: TRBV5-4
d_gene: TRBD2
abundance: NA
CDR3aa: CASSFWELAGTYWDTDTQYF
CDR3nt: TGTGCCAGCAGCTTTTGGGAGCTAGCGGGTACCTATTGGGATACAGATACGCAGTATTTT

j_gene: TRBJ2-7
v_gene: TRBV12-3/TRBV12-4
d_gene: NA
abundance: NA
CDR3aa: CASSFEAGISYEQYF
CDR3nt: TGTGCCAGCAGTTTTGAAGCGGGTATCTCCTACGAGCAGTACTTC

j_gene: TRBJ2-5
v_gene: TRBV11-2
d_gene: TRBD2
abundance: few
CDR3aa: CASSLSGGGTQETQYF
CDR3nt: TGTGCCAGCAGCTTATCTGGCGGGGGAACCCAAGAGACCCAGTACTTC

j_gene: TRBJ2-5
v_gene: TRBV20-1
d_gene: TRBD2
abundance: few
CDR3aa: CSARVSLAEETQYF
CDR3nt: TGCAGTGCTAGAGTGTCACTAGCGGAAGAGACCCAGTACTTC

j_gene: TRBJ2-7
v_gene: TRBV12-3/TRBV12-4
d_gene: NA
abundance: few
CDR3aa: CASSTDSLSYEQYF
CDR3nt: TGTGCCAGCAGCACCGACAGCCTCTCCTACGAGCAGTACTTC

j_gene: TRBJ2-1
v_gene: TRBV4-3
d_gene: TRBD2
abundance: few
CDR3aa: CASSQDWRAGGLPEQFF
CDR3nt: TGCGCCAGCAGCCAAGATTGGAGGGCGGGGGGGCTCCCAGAGCAGTTCTTC

j_gene: TRBJ2-5
v_gene: TRBV27
d_gene: NA
abundance: few
CDR3aa: CASTPRGQETQYF
CDR3nt: TGTGCCAGCACACCGCGGGGCCAAGAGACCCAGTACTTC

j_gene: TRBJ2-3
v_gene: TRBV5-6
d_gene: NA
abundance: NA
CDR3aa: CASSGGTLGTQYF
CDR3nt: TGTGCCAGCAGCGGCGGGACTCTCGGTACGCAGTATTTT

j_gene: TRBJ2-3
v_gene: TRBV5-1
d_gene: NA
abundance: NA
CDR3aa: CASRRASTDTQYF
CDR3nt: TGCGCCAGCCGTAGAGCTAGCACAGATACGCAGTATTTT

j_gene: TRBJ1-5
v_gene: TRBV6-5
d_gene: NA
abundance: NA
CDR3aa: CASSSSGSNQPQHF
CDR3nt: TGTGCCAGCAGTTCCTCGGGAAGCAATCAGCCCCAGCATTTT

j_gene: TRBJ2-1
v_gene: TRBV2
d_gene: NA
abundance: NA
CDR3aa: CASRRDQAYREQFF
CDR3nt: TGTGCCAGCAGGCGGGACCAGGCATATCGTGAGCAGTTCTTC

j_gene: TRBJ2-5
v_gene: TRBV6-5
d_gene: NA
abundance: few
CDR3aa: CASSYAFQGETQYF
CDR3nt: TGTGCCAGCAGTTACGCGTTTCAGGGAGAGACCCAGTACTTC

j_gene: TRBJ2-4
v_gene: TRBV3-1
d_gene: TRBD1
abundance: NA
CDR3aa: CASSLSRGLAKNIQYF
CDR3nt: TGTGCCAGCAGCCTCAGCAGGGGGCTAGCCAAAAACATTCAGTACTTC

j_gene: TRBJ1-3
v_gene: TRBV28
d_gene: NA
abundance: NA
CDR3aa: CASSLLGTSSGNTIYF
CDR3nt: TGTGCCAGCAGTTTATTAGGGACCAGCTCTGGAAACACCATATATTTT

j_gene: TRBJ1-2
v_gene: TRBV4-2
d_gene: TRBD1
abundance: NA
CDR3aa: CASSQETRQGDYGYTF
CDR3nt: TGTGCCAGCAGCCAAGAAACCCGACAGGGGGACTATGGCTACACCTTC